This T cell receptor beta chain is from a study of T cell responses to AZD1222 COVID-19 vaccine. General study points: In the spike-specific TCR repertoire, nearly half reportedly target unmutated variant regions. Baseline seropositives among AZD1222 recipients totaled only 6 or 7.

The CDR3 sequence is 15 residues long. CDR1 SNHLY and CDR2 FYNNEI come from the germline V gene. V lost 6 bases to trimming and J lost 4 bases, with 18 bases between them. Data came from immunoSEQ multiplex PCR; TCRdb stores just in-frame clones and leaves some out. The table lists roughly 180,000 clones, over 75% of them singletons, with approximately 2.9% in the top ten. A note on this clone: Its antigen remains unknown.

The J gene is TRBJ1-2, the V gene TRBV2; D is unclear. This receptor was taken from an adult in good health. This sample comprised peripheral blood, obtained on day 0 of AZD1222 vaccination. CDR3 nucleotide sequence: TGTGCCAGCAGGTTGGCGACGGTAGGGCTCTATGGCTACACCTTC. Protein: CASRLATVGLYGYTF.